This T cell receptor beta chain was identified during a study of blood T cells in healthy people across ages. The second PCR ran roughly 7 to 11 cycles with a sample-barcoded 5' primer and J-beta primers. Each of the cDNA molecules was tagged by a template-switch adaptor with 12 random nucleotides. TCRdb re-derived calls from the 5' RACE reads in MiXCR, one entry per CDR3 protein. The sample yields about 800,000 distinct CDR3 sequences, 25% seen once. Germline CDR1 is LNHNV and CDR2 is YYDKDF (reference sequence). CDR3 length: 14 amino acids. Trimming removed 0 bases at V and 6 bases at J, with 12 bases between. Regarding the study as a whole: Reliance upon unsorted PBMCs precluded definitive naive versus antigen-experienced comparison.

About this clonotype: Its antigen is not known.

This sample was also put to use in a study of T cells of mothers and their children. That study reports: Second-round PCR products received sample barcodes and 2-4 random nucleotides from the M1S primer. The study found slightly higher but non-significant overlap in related versus unrelated mother-child pairs.

The sequence was obtained from a boy younger than 18 in good health. This sequence joins TRBV15 and TRBJ2-7; D ambiguous. Sequencing input: blood. The DNA for the CDR3 is TGTGCCACCAGCAGAGATCCAGCTCCTGGCGAGCAGTACTTC. Its protein product is CATSRDPAPGEQYF.